This T cell receptor beta chain was identified during a study of blood T cell repertoires in COVID-19. About the research overall: The origin of the acute and convalescent COVID-19 samples was the United States, Italy and Spain. PBMCs, B-cell-depleted T cells, or T cells provided the cDNA or gDNA that made up the material.

CDR3 length equals 17 residues. The junction had 12 bases not matched to a gene; V was cut back by 4 bases and J by 5 bases. Germline V CDR1 and CDR2: SGHNT, YENEEA. In the authors' methods: Amplification of reference gene primers was used by the study to estimate nucleated cell counts. Profiling relied on immunoSEQ multiplex PCR, and the TCRdb table lists in-frame clones only, not all of them. V and J calls and clone size are as listed in that table; D and trimming were resolved from the DNA. The data show a few hundred thousand clones, 75% to 90% seen once. This sequence was found in a man between 18 and 35 years old with active or convalescent COVID-19. V gene TRBV11-3 combines with J gene TRBJ2-3, with 10 bases aligning to TRBD2. Specimen: peripheral blood. DNA for the CDR3: TGTGCCAGCAGCTCCGGAGTAGCGGGGGGAACCGGAGATACGCAGTATTTT. It codes for CASSSGVAGGTGDTQYF. The full variable domain, its missing parts supplied by reference TRBV11-3 and TRBJ2-3, is EAGVVQSPRYKIIEKKQPVAFWCNPISGHNTLYWYLQNLGQGPELLIRYENEEAVDDSQLPKDRFSAERLKGVDSTLKIQPAELGDSAVYLCASSSGVAGGTGDTQYFGPGTRLTVL.